This TCR beta chain was captured in a study of T cells in Graves' hyperthyroidism and ophthalmopathy. This CDR3 contains 16 residues. The V and J ends lost 3 bases and 0 bases respectively, with 11 bases between them. Study outcomes and limitations: Most expanded thyroid clonotypes above 0.001 also appeared in blood. Progression to ophthalmopathy was predicted a median of approximately 6.4 months early.

Patients between 18 and 65 years old had hyperthyroidism, newly diagnosed and lasting under 2 months. Patients with uncontrolled infections, other autoimmune diseases, pregnancy or lactation were excluded. There are a few counts of this clonotype. No antigen is known for it. RNA transcripts served as the template for amplifying TCR beta CDR3 regions. First-round RT-PCR with HTBI primers amplified the TCR CDR3 region. Via MiXCR, TCRdb re-called the multiplex PCR reads, giving one row per CDR3 protein. The sample lists around 760,000 distinct CDR3 sequences, roughly 32% occurring once. The sequenced material came from blood. The clonotype was recovered from a woman aged 40 to 50 with Graves' hyperthyroidism. The V call is TRBV12-3 or TRBV12-4, the J call TRBJ1-4; the D is unclear. The CDR3 protein is CASSFQAAATNEKLFF. For the CDR3, the DNA is TGTGCCAGCAGTTTTCAGGCTGCCGCAACTAATGAAAAACTGTTTTTT.